Following are 10 T cell receptor beta chains from one sample sequenced in a study of T-cell reconstitution after alpha-beta-depleted transplantation in children. Construction of the TCRbeta library involved unique molecular identifiers. TCRdb re-analysed the PCR reads in MiXCR, keeping a single row per CDR3 protein. In the table there are about 610,000 distinct CDR3 sequences, roughly 10% of which are singletons. The starting material was PBMCs from the stem cell graft donor, obtained from the stem cell graft. Receptor source: a human donor who donated a stem cell graft to a child with acute myeloid leukemia.

This clonotype was counted a few times. The V call is TRBV10-3, the J call TRBJ1-1; 8 bases map to TRBD1. Germline loops: CDR1 ENHRY, CDR2 SYGVKD. The CDR3 is 16 residues long. V lost 11 bases and J lost 0; bases outside the gene matches: 14. CDR3: CASDRDRTPVNTEAFF. The CDR3 DNA sequence: TGTGCCTCCGACCGGGACAGGACCCCGGTGAACACTGAAGCTTTCTTT.

The V call is TRBV20-1, the J call TRBJ2-1; 10 bases line up with TRBD2. V was clipped by 5 bases and J by 7 bases; unmatched bases: 11. The V gene's germline CDR1 is DFQATT and CDR2 SNEGSKA (reference sequence). The CDR3 runs 15 residues. The CDR3 coding sequence is TGCAGTGCTCCGAATAGCGGGAGGCCTTATAATGAGCAGTTCTTC. It translates to CSAPNSGRPYNEQFF.

This clonotype was picked up a small number of times. The V call is TRBV7-3, the J call TRBJ1-1; D is uncertain. Germline CDR1 and CDR2: SGHTA and FQGTGA. The CDR3 contains 13 residues. Deletions cut 3 bases from V and 2 bases from J, with 7 bases between. The CDR3 coding sequence is TGTGCCAGCAGCTTTTGGGTCAACACTGAAGCTTTCTTT. Residues: CASSFWVNTEAFF. Complete variable domain (other parts from reference TRBV7-3 and TRBJ1-1): GAGVSQTPSNKVTEKGKYVELRCDPISGHTALYWYRQSLGQGPEFLIYFQGTGAADDSGLPNDRFFAVRPEGSVSTLKIQRTERGDSAVYLCASSFWVNTEAFFGQGTRLTVV.

The table lists this clonotype with a few counts. The rearrangement uses TRBV15 and TRBJ2-2; TRBD1 matches 7 bases. Trimming took 9 bases from V and 1 from J; bases not matched to a gene: 5. The germline gives CDR1 LNHNV, CDR2 YYDKDF (reference sequence). CDR3 size: 14 residues. The CDR3 spells CATGTDRNTGELFF. The CDR3 DNA follows: TGTGCCACTGGGACAGATCGGAACACCGGGGAGCTGTTTTTT.

This clonotype occurred a few times. This chain joins TRBV9 and TRBJ2-7, with 10 bases fitting TRBD2. The CDR3 is 15 residues long. The V gene end was trimmed by 2 bases and the J gene end by 5 bases; junction bases not matched to a gene: 7. CDR1 and CDR2 (germline): SGDLS, YYNGEE. CDR3 nucleotides: TGTGCCAGCAGCGTGCTAGCGGGAGATCTGGACGAGCAGTACTTC. Amino acid sequence: CASSVLAGDLDEQYF.

This clonotype was detected ten times or more. The chain uses TRBV5-1 and TRBJ2-7, with TRBD2 identical over 7 bases. Germline V gene data show CDR1 as SGHRS and CDR2 as YFSETQ. This CDR3 is built from 14 residues. The trim removed 0 bases at V and 7 bases at J, leaving 7 bases unmatched. The CDR3 DNA follows: TGCGCCAGCAGCTTGGTAGCGGGCTTGCGAGAGCAGTACTTC. This translates into CASSLVAGLREQYF. Filled out from reference TRBV5-1 and TRBJ2-7, the complete variable domain reads KAGVTQTPRYLIKTRGQQVTLSCSPISGHRSVSWYQQTPGQGLQFLFEYFSETQRNKGNFPGRFSGRQFSNSRSEMNVSTLELGDSALYLCASSLVAGLREQYFGPGTRLTVT.

A few counts support this clonotype. The rearrangement joins TRBV25-1 to TRBJ2-7, with 7 bases fitting TRBD2. The CDR3 sequence is 15 residues long. With V trimmed by 1 base and J by 2 bases, 5 bases remained unmatched. Germline values: CDR1 MGHDK, CDR2 SYGVNS. Here the CDR3 DNA reads TGTGCCAGCAGTGAATTGAGCGGGACCACCTACGAGCAGTACTTC. Protein: CASSELSGTTYEQYF.

This clonotype was observed many times. The chain joins TRBV21-1 to TRBJ2-7; TRBD1, the table's D call, was not compared with the DNA. TRBV21-1 is shown as a pseudogene. The CDR3 contains 14 residues. This chain's CDR3 is CASSKAAGGDEQYF. CDR3 nucleotide sequence: TGTGCCAGCAGCAAAGCAGCAGGGGGCGACGAGCAGTACTTC.

This clonotype has just a few counts. The rearrangement uses TRBV10-3 and TRBJ2-2; possibly TRBD1 or TRBD2 for D (5 bases each). The V and J ends lost 4 bases and 2 bases respectively, with 8 bases between them. The CDR3 sequence is 14 residues long. Germline loops: CDR1 ENHRY, CDR2 SYGVKD. The CDR3 DNA follows: TGTGCCATCAGTGGGGGACCCAACACCGGGGAGCTGTTTTTT. Protein product: CAISGGPNTGELFF.

This clonotype has a count of ten or more. This chain connects TRBV20-1 to TRBJ2-5, with TRBD2 matching over 8 bases. J was trimmed by 4 bases and V by 7 bases; bases with no gene match: 17. Germline CDR1 is DFQATT and CDR2 is SNEGSKA (reference sequence). CDR3 size: 16 residues. CDR3 nucleotide sequence: TGCAGTGTCCCCCCTGGGAGGGCTGCGGGAGGAGAGACCCAGTACTTC. This codes for CSVPPGRAAGGETQYF.